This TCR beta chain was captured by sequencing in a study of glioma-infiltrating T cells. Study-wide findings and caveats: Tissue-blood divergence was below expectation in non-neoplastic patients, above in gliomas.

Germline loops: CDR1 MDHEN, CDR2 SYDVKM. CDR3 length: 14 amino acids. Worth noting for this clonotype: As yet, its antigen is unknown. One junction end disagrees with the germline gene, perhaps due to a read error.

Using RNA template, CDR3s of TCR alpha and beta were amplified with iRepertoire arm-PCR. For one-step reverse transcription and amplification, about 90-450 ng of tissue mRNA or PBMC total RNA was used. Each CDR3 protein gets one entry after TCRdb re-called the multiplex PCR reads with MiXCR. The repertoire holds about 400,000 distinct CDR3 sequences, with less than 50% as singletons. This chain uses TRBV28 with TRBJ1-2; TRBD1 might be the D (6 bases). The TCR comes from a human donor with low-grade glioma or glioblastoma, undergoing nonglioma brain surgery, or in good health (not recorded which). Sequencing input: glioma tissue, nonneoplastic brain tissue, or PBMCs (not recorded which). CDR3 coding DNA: TGTACCAGCAGTTCGGGACATACCCTCTATGGCTACACCTTC. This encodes CTSSSGHTLYGYTF.